These T cell receptor beta chains were read from a single sample in a study of vaccination effects on CD4 cells after COVID-19. Their antigen targets remain unknown. Here immunoSEQ multiplex PCR was the method, and the copy in TCRdb shows in-frame clones only, minus some. Among approximately 24,000 clones, around 77% were seen once, and the ten largest hold approximately 23%. The source material was CD4+ T cells from PBMCs cultured with HCoV-NL63 spike peptides, sampled after COVID-19 vaccination. These receptors all come from a human donor who received a COVID-19 vaccine. CDR3s include the opening cysteine and the closing phenylalanine or tryptophan. Each record gives: CDR3 protein, CDR3 DNA, V gene, D gene, J gene, clone size. A D gene is named only where the DNA matches it firmly. Clone size is stated in some rows and not others, as once, few, many or a class when expanded.

CDR3: CAIRGSGNTIYF
DNA: TGTGCCATCAGGGGGTCTGGAAACACCATATATTTT
V: TRBV10-3
D: NA
J: TRBJ1-3
size: NA

CDR3: CASSLTYNEQFF
DNA: TGTGCCAGCAGTCTGACCTACAATGAGCAGTTCTTC
V: TRBV6-5
D: NA
J: TRBJ2-1
size: NA

CDR3: CASSLAEAGFETQYF
DNA: TGCGCCAGCAGCTTGGCCGAGGCGGGCTTCGAGACCCAGTACTTC
V: TRBV5-1
D: NA
J: TRBJ2-5
size: NA

CDR3: CASSPAAGTGYSPLHF
DNA: TGTGCCAGCTCACCCGCGGCCGGGACAGGGTATTCACCCCTCCACTTT
V: TRBV18
D: TRBD1
J: TRBJ1-6
size: NA

CDR3: CASSDDTGSNYGYTF
DNA: TGTGCCAGCAGTGATGACACAGGGAGCAACTATGGCTACACCTTC
V: TRBV2
D: NA
J: TRBJ1-2
size: NA

CDR3: CASSVSGGGSSTDTQYF
DNA: TGTGCCAGCAGTGTCTCGGGAGGGGGTAGCAGCACAGATACGCAGTATTTT
V: TRBV6-1
D: TRBD2
J: TRBJ2-3
size: NA

CDR3: CAWSDTPGAIEHF
DNA: TGTGCCTGGAGCGACACACCGGGAGCGATCGAACATTTT
V: TRBV30
D: NA
J: TRBJ1-5
size: NA

CDR3: CASSLSNTRGTEAFF
DNA: TGTGCCAGCAGTTTATCGAACACAAGGGGCACTGAAGCTTTCTTT
V: TRBV27
D: NA
J: TRBJ1-1
size: NA

CDR3: CAWSWWGGGLDTEAFF
DNA: TGTGCCTGGAGTTGGTGGGGGGGAGGATTGGACACTGAAGCTTTCTTT
V: TRBV30
D: NA
J: TRBJ1-1
size: few

CDR3: CASTFGDSNYGYTF
DNA: TGTGCCAGCACCTTCGGGGATTCTAACTATGGCTACACCTTC
V: TRBV9
D: NA
J: TRBJ1-2
size: few

CDR3: CAWSVGRQTQYF
DNA: TGTGCCTGGAGTGTAGGTCGGCAGACCCAGTACTTC
V: TRBV30
D: NA
J: TRBJ2-5
size: NA

CDR3: CASSRTNTGELFF
DNA: TGTGCCAGCTCACGAACGAACACCGGGGAGCTGTTTTTT
V: TRBV18
D: NA
J: TRBJ2-2
size: NA

CDR3: CASSPGTGMLEQYF
DNA: TGTGCCAGCAGCCCCGGGACAGGAATGCTCGAGCAGTACTTC
V: TRBV6-2/TRBV6-3
D: TRBD1
J: TRBJ2-7
size: once

CDR3: CASSLELAGGPSTDTQYF
DNA: TGCGCCAGCAGCTTGGAACTAGCGGGGGGGCCTAGCACAGATACGCAGTATTTT
V: TRBV5-1
D: TRBD2
J: TRBJ2-3
size: NA

CDR3: CASSVVAGGLNSPLHF
DNA: TGTGCCAGCAGCGTAGTGGCAGGGGGCCTTAATTCACCCCTCCACTTT
V: TRBV9
D: TRBD1
J: TRBJ1-6
size: few

CDR3: CASSQDHTNKNYGYTF
DNA: TGCGCCAGCAGCCAAGATCACACCAATAAGAACTATGGCTACACCTTC
V: TRBV4-3
D: NA
J: TRBJ1-2
size: NA

CDR3: CASSQDAQSYSNQPQHF
DNA: TGCGCCAGCAGCCAAGATGCTCAGTCTTATAGCAATCAGCCCCAGCATTTT
V: TRBV4-3
D: NA
J: TRBJ1-5
size: few

CDR3: CASSLSPGARANEQYF
DNA: TGCGCCAGCAGCTTGTCCCCAGGGGCGAGGGCCAACGAGCAGTACTTC
V: TRBV5-1
D: NA
J: TRBJ2-7
size: NA

CDR3: CATLGALTLHF
DNA: TGTGCCACCCTGGGGGCGTTGACCCTCCACTTT
V: TRBV28
D: NA
J: TRBJ1-6
size: NA

CDR3: CAWSQGAVGYTF
DNA: TGTGCCTGGAGCCAGGGGGCTGTAGGCTACACCTTC
V: TRBV30
D: TRBD1
J: TRBJ1-2
size: NA

CDR3: CASSSQGNNSPLHF
DNA: TGTGCCAGCAGCTCACAGGGGAATAATTCACCCCTCCACTTT
V: TRBV5-4
D: TRBD1
J: TRBJ1-6
size: few

CDR3: CASKYSNQPQHF
DNA: TGTGCCAGCAAATATAGCAATCAGCCCCAGCATTTT
V: TRBV2
D: NA
J: TRBJ1-5
size: once

CDR3: CASSSPKLLNYGYTF
DNA: TGTGCCAGCAGTTCTCCTAAGCTGCTGAACTATGGCTACACCTTC
V: TRBV28
D: NA
J: TRBJ1-2
size: NA

CDR3: CASSQTHGNGEQFF
DNA: TGTGCCAGCAGTCAGACCCATGGGAACGGTGAGCAGTTCTTC
V: TRBV6-5
D: NA
J: TRBJ2-1
size: NA

CDR3: CASSLGTSGGGYNEQFF
DNA: TGTGCCAGCAGCCTCGGGACTAGCGGGGGGGGGTACAATGAGCAGTTCTTC
V: TRBV5-8
D: TRBD2
J: TRBJ2-1
size: NA